Listed below are T cell receptor beta chains from one sample, sequenced in a study of blood T cell repertoires in COVID-19. Using immunoSEQ multiplex PCR, the repertoire was profiled, and TCRdb retains in-frame clones only, with some absent. The sample holds about 120,000 clones, roughly 76% seen once. Sequencing used peripheral blood. The receptors originated from a human donor in a cohort sampled during active COVID-19. Both conserved end residues are part of each CDR3. D genes are given only for firm matches. Clone size, where shown, is once, few, many, or a class for clones that have expanded.

v_call	d_call	clone_size	j_call	cdr3_nt	cdr3_aa
TRBV9	.	.	TRBJ1-3	TGTGCCAGCAGCGTAGCGCCGGAGCAACCTGGAAACACCATATATTTT	CASSVAPEQPGNTIYF
TRBV5-8	.	.	TRBJ1-1	TGTGCCAGCAGCGGAGGATTGAACACTGAAGCTTTCTTT	CASSGGLNTEAFF
TRBV5-6	.	.	TRBJ2-7	TGTGCCAGCAGCTTACAGGGCCTGGGGTACGAGCAGTACTTC	CASSLQGLGYEQYF
TRBV28	.	.	TRBJ1-1	TGTGCCAGCAGGTCCACAGATGAAGCTTTCTTT	CASRSTDEAFF
TRBV11-2	.	.	TRBJ2-7	TGTGCCAGCGCTTTAGGAGCCGGGACATCTTACGAGCAGTACTTC	CASALGAGTSYEQYF
TRBV6-5	TRBD1	.	TRBJ2-7	TGTGCCAGCATCCGGGAGGGACAGGGGGGCTACGAGCAGTACTTC	CASIREGQGGYEQYF
TRBV6-8	TRBD2	.	TRBJ2-1	TGTGCCAGCAGTCTACAACGACGGACTAGCGGGAGATACAATGAGCAGTTCTTC	CASSLQRRTSGRYNEQFF
TRBV28	.	once	TRBJ1-6	TGTGCCAGCAGCCCGCGGGTGTCACCCCTCCACTTT	CASSPRVSPLHF
TRBV20-1	TRBD2	.	TRBJ2-7	TGCAGTGCTAGTCTACCGGGACTAGCCAATAGGGAGCAGTACTTC	CSASLPGLANREQYF
TRBV19	.	.	TRBJ2-1	TGTGCCAGTAGTTCAACAGGCTCCCAAGCGGGGCAGTTCTTC	CASSSTGSQAGQFF
TRBV6-7	.	.	TRBJ2-7	TGTGCCAGCAGTTACTGGGGTACAGGGATATCCTACGAGCAGTACTTC	CASSYWGTGISYEQYF
TRBV19	TRBD2	.	TRBJ2-1	TGTGCCAGTCGACGACTAGCGGGAGTCAATGAGCAGTTCTTC	CASRRLAGVNEQFF
TRBV5-6	.	.	TRBJ1-2	TGTGCCAGCAGCTTGGCAGGGTCGGATGGCTACACCTTC	CASSLAGSDGYTF
TRBV28	TRBD2	.	TRBJ2-3	TGTGCCAGCAGTTCCCACTCTAGCGGGAGGGCTGGAGATACGCAGTATTTT	CASSSHSSGRAGDTQYF
TRBV28	.	.	TRBJ1-2	TGTGCCAGCAGTTTAACATCGGGAGGCTACACCTTC	CASSLTSGGYTF
TRBV9	.	.	TRBJ2-7	TGTGCCAGCAGCGTAGGAGGGGGGGGAGCCTACGAGCAGTACTTC	CASSVGGGGAYEQYF
TRBV6-2/TRBV6-3	.	.	TRBJ1-2	TGTGCCAGCAGTTCGGGGGGCCAGGTCGGCTATGGCTACACCTTC	CASSSGGQVGYGYTF
TRBV19	TRBD1	.	TRBJ2-2	TGTGCCAGTAGCCGGGGACAGGGTTCCGGGGAGCTGTTTTTT	CASSRGQGSGELFF
TRBV27	TRBD1	few	TRBJ1-1	TGTGCCAGCAGGGACAGGGTGGCCACTGAAGCTTTCTTT	CASRDRVATEAFF
TRBV15	TRBD1	.	TRBJ1-4	TGTGCCACCAGCAGAGATGGACAGGGGAGGGAAAAACTGTTTTTT	CATSRDGQGREKLFF
TRBV18	TRBD1	.	TRBJ1-2	TGTGCCAGCTCACCTAATTTAGGACAGGAAAACTATGGCTACACCTTC	CASSPNLGQENYGYTF
TRBV11-2	TRBD1	.	TRBJ2-7	TGTGCCAGCAGCTTAGCTCGGACAGGGGGCAACGAGCAGTACTTC	CASSLARTGGNEQYF
TRBV7-8	TRBD1	.	TRBJ2-3	TGTGCCAGCAGCCGGACAGGAACTAGCACAGATACGCAGTATTTT	CASSRTGTSTDTQYF
TRBV6-2/TRBV6-3	.	.	TRBJ2-6	TGTGCCAGCAGTCGCTCTGGGGCCAACGTCCTGACTTTC	CASSRSGANVLTF
TRBV6-5	TRBD1	.	TRBJ2-1	TGTGCCAGCAGATTACGGACAGGACAGGATGAGCAGTTCTTC	CASRLRTGQDEQFF
TRBV19	.	.	TRBJ2-3	TGTGCCAGCCGACTAGCAGATACGCAGTATTTT	CASRLADTQYF